The clone carrying this T cell receptor beta chain was detected many times. Its antigen is unidentified. The record originates from a study of CD8 T cells in ankylosing spondylitis. Findings of the study overall: Blood of patients with ankylosing spondylitis appeared to be characterized by a TCR beta motif of several highly homologous variants. Some of these motif variants have turned up before, in reports on reactive arthritis synovial fluid and blood.

The CDR3 loop spans 14 amino acids. V lost 5 bases, J lost 7 bases, and 21 bases lay in between. The V gene's germline CDR1 is DFQATT and CDR2 SNEGSKA (reference sequence). Making use of molecular barcodes, quantitative 5'-RACE generated TCR beta libraries. Using its own MiXCR run on the 5' RACE reads, TCRdb lists one record per CDR3 protein. The sample has roughly 100,000 distinct CDR3 sequences, almost 8.5% seen once. The sequencing sample was made of blood, either unsorted or a sorted T cell fraction (not recorded which). The sequence was obtained from a male donor with ankylosing spondylitis or in good health (not recorded which). The rearrangement links TRBV20-1 to TRBJ2-7; D might be TRBD2 (6 bases). The CDR3 protein is CSARRDFSSREQYF. The DNA for the CDR3 is TGCAGTGCTCGCCGGGACTTCTCCAGTCGGGAGCAGTACTTC.